The 25 T cell receptor beta chains below come from one sample, sequenced in a study of blood T cell repertoires in COVID-19 (dated by TCRdb to the early 2020s). Libraries were built with the immunoSEQ multiplex PCR assay. The immuneACCESS repertoire file appears here via TCRdb, limited to in-frame rearrangements. These files lack a portion of the clones; in checked studies, under half of the deficit traces to unresolved V genes, and the cause of the others is not known. Across this sample there are 170,000 or so clones, with more than 75% seen only once. 15% to 20% of the sample belongs to the ten largest clones. Sequenced input: PBMCs or T cells enriched from blood (not recorded which). The receptors originated from a woman aged 45-65 years who had recovered from COVID-19.

The chain carries TRBV10-2 and TRBJ2-6; 9 bases match TRBD1. The CDR3 extends over 18 amino acids. V lost 4 bases and J lost 0; bases outside the gene matches: 7. The germline V gene encodes CDR1 WSHSY and CDR2 SAAADI. CDR3 sequence reads: CASSGRDRVHSGANVLTF. The CDR3 DNA is TGCGCCAGCAGTGGTCGGGACAGGGTACACTCTGGGGCCAACGTCCTGACTTTC.

The chain combines TRBV5-5 with TRBJ2-7, with 11 bases identical to TRBD2. The trim removed 4 bases at V and 3 bases at J, leaving 3 bases unmatched. The CDR3 covers 14 residues. CDR1 is SGHKS and CDR2 is YYEKEE in the germline V gene (reference sequence). The DNA for the CDR3 is TGTGCCAGCAGCATAGCGGGAGGGTTCTACGAGCAGTACTTC. It is translated as CASSIAGGFYEQYF. The full variable domain, rest sourced from reference TRBV5-5 and TRBJ2-7, is DAGVTQSPTHLIKTRGQQVTLRCSPISGHKSVSWYQQVLGQGPQFIFQYYEKEERGRGNFPDRFSARQFPNYSSELNVNALLLGDSALYLCASSIAGGFYEQYFGPGTRLTVT.

The genes are TRBV27 and TRBJ1-6, with 9 bases identical to TRBD1. There are 14 residues in the CDR3. After removal of 5 bases from V and 9 bases from J, the junction contained 5 bases not matched to a gene. CDR1 is MNHEY, CDR2 SMNVEV, per germline (reference sequence). This CDR3 reads CASSDRGVGSPLHF. The CDR3 DNA follows: TGTGCCAGCAGTGACAGGGGGGTTGGTTCACCCCTCCACTTT.

The chain links TRBV5-1 to TRBJ2-7, with TRBD1 identical over 12 bases. The CDR3 is 14 amino acids. V lost 4 bases to trimming and J lost 5 bases; unmatched junction nucleotides: 4. Germline CDR1 reads SGHRS; CDR2 reads YFSETQ. For the CDR3, the DNA is TGCGCCAGCAGCCCGGGGACAGGGGGCGACGAGCAGTACTTC. Protein: CASSPGTGGDEQYF.

This chain uses TRBV7-2 with TRBJ2-7, with unresolved D. Per the germline V gene, CDR1 is SGHTA and CDR2 is FQGNSA. V was pared by 3 bases and J by 1 base, with 7 bases between. The CDR3 is 13 amino acids. CDR3 sequence reads: CASSFSQSYEQYF. The DNA for the CDR3 is TGTGCCAGCAGCTTTTCACAGTCCTACGAGCAGTACTTC.

J is TRBJ1-1 and V is TRBV3-1 (or the pseudogene TRBV3-2); TRBD1 matches at 7 bases. The V and J ends lost 5 bases and 1 base, in that order; junction bases with no gene match: 7. Germline V lookup: CDR1 LGHDT, CDR2 YNNKEL (reference sequence). This CDR3 has 15 amino acids. CDR3 nucleotide sequence: TGTGCCAGCAGCTTAACGGGACAGTCGAACACTGAAGCTTTCTTT. Protein product: CASSLTGQSNTEAFF.

A single count supports this clone. The V gene is TRBV4-3, the J gene TRBJ1-1, with D uncertain. Trimming shortened V by 3 bases and J by 4 bases, and 12 bases separated the two germline ends. Germline lookup yields CDR1 LGHNA and CDR2 YSLEER. The CDR3 is made up of 14 amino acids. CDR3 nucleotides: TGCGCCAGCAGCCATGGACTGGACGGCACTGAAGCTTTCTTT. Translated, it gives CASSHGLDGTEAFF.

The rearrangement links TRBV5-1 to TRBJ2-2, with 9 bases that match TRBD2. Germline CDR1 SGHRS, CDR2 YFSETQ. V dropped 1 base and J dropped 6; count of bases not matched to a gene: 7. The CDR3 sequence is 16 residues long. The CDR3 nucleotides read TGCGCCAGCAGCTTGCGCGGTAGCGGGAGCTCCGGGGAGCTGTTTTTT. This gives the protein CASSLRGSGSSGELFF.

The V and J genes are TRBV19 and TRBJ2-2; D might be TRBD1 (6 bases). The germline V gene has CDR1 LNHDA and CDR2 SQIVND (reference sequence). The CDR3 is made up of 14 amino acids. V was trimmed by 2 bases and J by 4 bases, leaving 8 bases between them. The CDR3 loop reads CASSITGTTGELFF. The CDR3 DNA is TGTGCCAGTAGTATAACAGGGACCACCGGGGAGCTGTTTTTT.

Comment on this clone: This same CDR3 is encoded by further DNA sequences in the sample. The CDR3 DNA is TGTGCCACCAGCAGAGATCCTAGCGGGACCTACAATGAGCAGTTCTTC. As protein: CATSRDPSGTYNEQFF. The V call is TRBV15, the J call TRBJ2-1, with TRBD2 matching over 9 bases. Germline V lookup: CDR1 LNHNV, CDR2 YYDKDF (reference sequence). The CDR3 has 16 residues. The V and J ends lost 0 bases and 2 bases, in that order; junction bases with no gene match: 2.

The chain combines TRBV12-5 with TRBJ2-5, with D perhaps TRBD1 (6 bases). V gave up 9 bases and J gave up 1 base, with 18 bases separating them. Germline lookup yields CDR1 LGHNT and CDR2 FRNRAP. This CDR3 has 15 residues. CDR3 DNA sequence: TGTGCTAGCCAGGACGCACAGGGCTTCCAAGAGACCCAGTACTTC. Translated, it gives CASQDAQGFQETQYF.

This chain links TRBV2 with TRBJ2-7; D is uncertain. The CDR3 totals 13 residues. Germline V gene sequence: CDR1 SNHLY, CDR2 FYNNEI. V lost 4 bases, J lost 2 bases, and 9 bases lay in between. The CDR3 DNA sequence: TGTGCCAGCAGTGGATCGGTCACCTACGAGCAGTACTTC. Its protein product is CASSGSVTYEQYF.

This sequence joins TRBV27 and TRBJ2-3; D possibly corresponds to TRBD1 (6 bases). CDR1 and CDR2 from the germline V gene are MNHEY and SMNVEV (reference sequence). Trimming removed 6 bases from V and 0 bases from J, with 13 bases in between. The CDR3 is 15 residues long. The CDR3, as DNA: TGTGCCAGCAGCCCTGTGGGGGCTAGCACAGATACGCAGTATTTT. It is translated as CASSPVGASTDTQYF.

This chain joins TRBV9 and TRBJ2-2, with D possibly being TRBD2 (6 bases). The germline V gene has CDR1 SGDLS and CDR2 YYNGEE. Trimming cost V 5 bases and J 6 bases, with 20 bases left between them. CDR3 length: 16 amino acids. The chain's CDR3 is CASSTSFGSSSGELFF. The CDR3 bases are TGTGCCAGCAGTACGTCTTTCGGGAGCTCTTCCGGGGAGCTGTTTTTT.

The CDR3, as DNA: TGTGCCAGTAGGGACAGGGTAGCCAAAAACATTCAGTACTTC. Translated, it gives CASRDRVAKNIQYF. The genes are TRBV19 and TRBJ2-4, with TRBD1 matching 8 bases. With 6 bases clipped from V and 0 bases from J, the junction kept 1 base outside the gene matches. The germline V gene has CDR1 LNHDA and CDR2 SQIVND (reference sequence). This CDR3 contains 14 residues.

This clone appeared once. J is TRBJ1-4 and V is TRBV7-6; tentative D call: TRBD1 (6 bases). From germline, CDR1 is SGHVS and CDR2 FNYEAQ. Trimming pared 5 bases from V and 4 bases from J, leaving 14 bases between. The CDR3 runs 15 residues. The CDR3 coding sequence is TGTGCCAGCAGCCCCCGGGGCAGGGGTAATGAAAAACTGTTTTTT. Amino acids: CASSPRGRGNEKLFF.

The gene calls are TRBV10-1 and TRBJ1-2; TRBD1 is a possible D gene (6 bases). V was clipped by 3 bases and J by 4 bases, with 9 bases between them. The CDR3 sequence is 13 residues long. Germline CDR1 reads WNHNN; CDR2 reads SYGVQD (reference sequence). The CDR3 DNA reads as TGCGCCAGCAGTGAACAGACAGGCTATGGCTACACCTTC. Its protein product is CASSEQTGYGYTF.

The V call is TRBV28, the J call TRBJ1-5; the match to TRBD1 covers 7 bases. The germline V gene encodes CDR1 MDHEN and CDR2 SYDVKM. This CDR3 spans 14 amino acids. Trimming took 6 bases from V and 5 from J; bases not matched to a gene: 7. The chain's CDR3 is CASSRGQRDQPQHF. CDR3 nucleotide sequence: TGTGCCAGCAGCCGGGGACAGCGAGATCAGCCCCAGCATTTT.

This clone was observed once. V usage is TRBV28 and J usage is TRBJ1-3; D is undetermined. This CDR3 is 17 amino acids long. Trimming took 5 bases from V and 7 from J, leaving 24 bases between them. Per the germline V gene, CDR1 is MDHEN and CDR2 is SYDVKM. In DNA form, the CDR3 reads TGTGCCAGCAGTCCTCCCCCCCCAAGGCGAGCGGGGAACACCATATATTTT. It translates to CASSPPPPRRAGNTIYF.

The J gene is TRBJ2-1, the V gene TRBV5-1; D unresolved. Germline V lookup: CDR1 SGHRS, CDR2 YFSETQ. CDR3 size: 13 residues. Trimming left V 0 bases short and J 9 bases short, with 10 bases between. CDR3 sequence: CASSLELVGEQFF. The CDR3, as DNA: TGCGCCAGCAGCTTGGAGCTAGTGGGTGAGCAGTTCTTC. The variable domain in full, completed from reference TRBV5-1 and TRBJ2-1, reads KAGVTQTPRYLIKTRGQQVTLSCSPISGHRSVSWYQQTPGQGLQFLFEYFSETQRNKGNFPGRFSGRQFSNSRSEMNVSTLELGDSALYLCASSLELVGEQFFGPGTRLTVL.

The chain carries TRBV27 and TRBJ1-4; 8 nucleotides align to TRBD1. The CDR3 extends over 19 amino acids. Germline assignment: CDR1 MNHEY and CDR2 SMNVEV (reference sequence). V shed 6 bases, J shed 2 bases, and the junction held 17 bases outside the gene matches. Written as DNA, the CDR3 is TGTGCCAGCAGCCTCCGAGCCAGGGGGCATAACCCTACTAATGAAAAACTGTTTTTT. As protein: CASSLRARGHNPTNEKLFF.

The CDR3 loop reads CSVGQGTNSPLHF. The CDR3 bases are TGCAGCGTTGGACAGGGTACCAATTCACCCCTCCACTTT. The chain links TRBV29-1 to TRBJ1-6; 7 bases agree with TRBD1. CDR1 and CDR2 (germline): SQVTM, ANQGSEA. Trimming at V came to 4 bases and at J to 7 bases, leaving 4 bases not matched to a gene. The CDR3 contains 13 residues.

V gene TRBV18 combines with J gene TRBJ1-1, with a tentative D call TRBD1 (6 bases). V lost 2 bases and J 4 bases, leaving 14 bases between the germline ends. The CDR3 extends over 15 amino acids. Germline V gene sequence: CDR1 KGHSH, CDR2 LQKENI. This CDR3 reads CASSPKGGIGTEAFF. The CDR3 bases are TGTGCCAGCTCACCAAAGGGGGGGATCGGCACTGAAGCTTTCTTT.

This sequence joins TRBV12-3 or TRBV12-4 and TRBJ1-2, with D tentatively TRBD1 (6 bases). The CDR3 is made up of 13 amino acids. V dropped 5 bases and J dropped 3 bases, with 10 bases sitting between them. The chain's CDR3 is CASSPGVDYGYTF. For the CDR3, the DNA is TGTGCCAGCAGTCCAGGGGTTGACTATGGCTACACCTTC.

This clone has more than one count but fewer than ten. V gene TRBV5-8 combines with J gene TRBJ2-7; possible D gene TRBD1, 5 bases. Looked up from germline, CDR1 is SGHTS and CDR2 is YDEGEE. Trimming left V 2 bases short and J 7 bases short, with 13 bases between. The length of the CDR3 is 13 residues. In DNA, the CDR3 is TGTGCCAGCAGCTTACCAGGGATCCCGGAGCAGTACTTC. The encoded protein is CASSLPGIPEQYF. Full variable domain (remainder filled in from reference TRBV5-8 and TRBJ2-7): EAGVTQSPTHLIKTRGQQATLRCSPISGHTSVYWYQQALGLGLQFLLWYDEGEERNRGNFPPRFSGRQFPNYSSELNVNALELEDSALYLCASSLPGIPEQYFGPGTRLTVT.